These 27 T cell receptor beta chains were sequenced from one sample in a study of HIV-infected patients and healthy controls. Alpha and beta constant-region primers primed reverse transcription of approximately 460 ng RNA. Using multiplexing indices, alpha and beta chain libraries were generated apart by chain-specific third strand synthesis. TCRdb processed the 5' RACE reads anew with MiXCR; each CDR3 protein has one entry. This table has roughly 25,000 distinct CDR3 sequences, more than 7.5% appearing once. The repertoire came from unfractionated whole blood and reflected all unsorted peripheral T cells. Sequencing used blood. Every receptor here comes from an adult in good health.

This clonotype was found many times. V is TRBV27 and J is TRBJ2-2, with D possibly TRBD2 on 6 matching bases. Trimming cost V 2 bases and J 5 bases, with 6 bases left between them. Germline V gene lookup returns CDR1 MNHEY and CDR2 SMNVEV (reference sequence). CDR3 size: 13 residues. The CDR3 DNA is TGTGCCAGCAGTTTAGCGGGAACCGGGGAGCTGTTTTTT. Protein: CASSLAGTGELFF.

The table lists this clonotype with many counts. The CDR3 nucleotides are TGTGCCAGCAGCCAAAGACTCGCTGGGACTAACTATGGCTACACCTTC. It codes for CASSQRLAGTNYGYTF. The genes are TRBV14 and TRBJ1-2, with D uncertain. Germline assignment: CDR1 SGHDN and CDR2 FVKESK. CDR3 length: 16 amino acids. Trimming stripped 2 bases from V and 0 bases from J, with 13 bases between.

This clonotype was counted at least ten times. V and J are TRBV3-1 and TRBJ1-1; perhaps TRBD1 as D (5 bases). The germline CDR1 and CDR2 sequences are LGHDT and YNNKEL (reference sequence). The V end lost 6 bases, the J end lost 2 bases, and 7 bases lay between the germline ends. The CDR3 covers 12 residues. CDR3 residues: CASRGVNTEAFF. The CDR3 bases are TGTGCCAGCAGAGGGGTTAACACTGAAGCTTTCTTT. Filled out from reference TRBV3-1 and TRBJ1-1, the complete variable domain reads DTAVSQTPKYLVTQMGNDKSIKCEQNLGHDTMYWYKQDSKKFLKIMFSYNNKELIINETVPNRFSPKSPDKAHLNLHINSLELGDSAVYFCASRGVNTEAFFGQGTRLTVV.

The table lists this clonotype with a few counts. The chain is built from TRBV7-2 and TRBJ2-2, with a weak D call TRBD1 (6 bases). Germline V gene sequence: CDR1 SGHTA, CDR2 FQGNSA. Deletions cut 1 base from V and 3 bases from J, with 9 bases between. This CDR3 comprises 15 residues. This CDR3 reads CASSLVSGDTGELFF. The DNA for the CDR3 is TGTGCCAGCAGCTTAGTATCAGGGGACACCGGGGAGCTGTTTTTT.

The count of this clonotype is one. The rearrangement links TRBV19 to TRBJ1-1; D is undetermined. Looked up from germline, CDR1 is LNHDA and CDR2 is SQIVND (reference sequence). V was cut by 8 bases and J by 0 bases, with 10 bases left in between. This CDR3 region has 13 residues. The DNA for the CDR3 is TGTGCCAGTTTTAAACAGCTGAACACTGAAGCTTTCTTT. Its translation: CASFKQLNTEAFF. The full variable domain, rest sourced from reference TRBV19 and TRBJ1-1, is DGGITQSPKYLFRKEGQNVTLSCEQNLNHDAMYWYRQDPGQGLRLIYYSQIVNDFQKGDIAEGYSVSREKKESFPLTVTSAQKNPTAFYLCASFKQLNTEAFFGQGTRLTVV.

This clonotype was recorded many times. The genes are TRBV29-1 and TRBJ2-4; possible D gene TRBD2, 6 bases. CDR3 size: 13 residues. CDR1 is SQVTM, CDR2 ANQGSEA, per germline. V lost 4 bases, J lost 1 base, and 8 bases lay in between. DNA of the CDR3: TGCAGCGTTGGGGGACTGGCCAAAAACATTCAGTACTTC. Its protein product is CSVGGLAKNIQYF.

This clonotype was seen many times. The J gene is TRBJ1-3, the V gene TRBV12-3 or TRBV12-4; TRBD1 might be the D (5 bases). The CDR3 loop spans 19 amino acids. Deletions cut 5 bases from V and 0 bases from J, with 23 bases between. CDR3 region: CASSPRRQLTSFSGNTIYF. CDR3 DNA: TGTGCCAGCAGTCCCAGGCGACAGCTTACTTCTTTCTCTGGAAACACCATATATTTT.

V is TRBV7-2 and J is TRBJ2-3; D may be TRBD1 or TRBD2 (5 bases each). CDR3 length equals 12 residues. Trimming pared 9 bases from V and 2 bases from J, leaving 9 bases between. Germline values: CDR1 SGHTA, CDR2 FQGNSA. The CDR3 loop reads CASGGYTDTQYF. CDR3 bases: TGTGCCAGTGGGGGATACACAGATACGCAGTATTTT. Based on the CDR3 plus reference TRBV7-2 and TRBJ2-3, the full variable domain is GAGVSQSPSNKVTEKGKDVELRCDPISGHTALYWYRQSLGQGLEFLIYFQGNSAPDKSGLPSDRFSAERTGGSVSTLTIQRTQQEDSAVYLCASGGYTDTQYFGPGTRLTVL.

This clonotype showed up many times. The CDR3 is CASSPGSSGANVLTF. The CDR3 DNA is TGTGCCAGCAGCCCCGGGAGCTCTGGGGCCAACGTCCTGACTTTC. The V and J genes are TRBV12-3 or TRBV12-4 and TRBJ2-6; TRBD2 might be the D (6 bases). Trimming left V 6 bases short and J 0 bases short, with 9 bases between. This CDR3 region has 15 residues.

This clonotype occurred once. The chain employs TRBV14 and TRBJ1-1, with 8 positions matching TRBD1. Trimming removed 4 bases from V and 0 bases from J; junction bases left unmatched: 4. CDR3 length: 15 residues. Germline CDR1 SGHDN, CDR2 FVKESK. CDR3: CASSLQGVMNTEAFF. Here the CDR3 DNA reads TGTGCCAGCAGCCTACAGGGGGTCATGAACACTGAAGCTTTCTTT.

The V gene is TRBV18, the J gene TRBJ1-5, with TRBD1 as a possible D gene (5 bases). CDR1 KGHSH and CDR2 LQKENI come from the germline V gene. This CDR3 contains 16 residues. V was clipped by 2 bases and J by 5 bases, with 16 bases between them. The CDR3 sequence is CASSPSGARVDQPQHF. CDR3 DNA: TGTGCCAGCTCACCAAGCGGGGCAAGGGTTGATCAGCCCCAGCATTTT.

This clonotype has ten or more counts. The V and J genes are TRBV29-1 and TRBJ2-7; 9 positions match TRBD1. Unmatched junction bases numbered 3, after V lost 8 bases and J lost 4 bases. CDR3 size: 11 residues. Germline loops: CDR1 SQVTM, CDR2 ANQGSEA. CDR3 region: CSYGQGYEQYF. CDR3 sequence (DNA): TGCAGCTACGGACAGGGGTACGAGCAGTACTTC.

This clonotype was seen many times. The chain employs TRBV29-1 and TRBJ1-1; D is perhaps TRBD1 (6 bases). Germline CDR1 SQVTM, CDR2 ANQGSEA. This CDR3 is 14 amino acids long. Trimming took off 1 base at V and 4 bases at J, with 13 bases between the two ends. CDR3 DNA sequence: TGCAGCGTTGAAGGGGGTATCAGGGGCACTGAAGCTTTCTTT. Amino acids: CSVEGGIRGTEAFF. The whole variable domain, filled in from reference TRBV29-1 and TRBJ1-1, reads SAVISQKPSRDICQRGTSLTIQCQVDSQVTMMFWYRQQPGQSLTLIATANQGSEATYESGFVIDKFPISRPNLTFSTLTVSNMSPEDSSIYLCSVEGGIRGTEAFFGQGTRLTVV.

This clonotype was found a few times. V gene TRBV28 combines with J gene TRBJ2-6, with D uncertain. CDR3 size: 16 residues. The germline gives CDR1 MDHEN, CDR2 SYDVKM. Trimming left V 2 bases short and J 2 bases short, with 10 bases between. The CDR3 DNA follows: TGTGCCAGCAGTTTAGCAGGTACTCCTGGGGCCAACGTCCTGACTTTC. This sequence encodes CASSLAGTPGANVLTF.

This clonotype has at least ten counts. The genes are TRBV6-2 or TRBV6-3 and TRBJ2-3; TRBD2 matches at 10 bases. The CDR3 is 15 residues long. Losses at the gene ends were 7 bases for V and 3 bases for J; bases not matched to a gene: 7. Germline values: CDR1 MNHEY, CDR2 SVGEGT. The CDR3 loop reads CASNPSGGGTDTQYF. The CDR3 bases are TGTGCCAGCAACCCTAGCGGGGGAGGGACAGATACGCAGTATTTT.

This clonotype came up many times. The rearrangement uses TRBV6-5 and TRBJ2-4; 7 bases are a match to TRBD2. Trimming took 8 bases from V and 6 from J; bases not matched to a gene: 13. CDR1 MNHEY and CDR2 SVGAGI come from the germline V gene. This CDR3 has 15 residues. This CDR3 reads CASRRLARSGNIQYF. In DNA, the CDR3 is TGTGCCAGCCGTCGACTAGCCCGAAGCGGAAACATTCAGTACTTC.

This clonotype was seen repeatedly, ten times or more. The chain employs TRBV5-4 and TRBJ2-7; no definite D call. Germline V gene data show CDR1 as SGHNT and CDR2 as YYREEE (reference sequence). The CDR3 runs to 13 residues. V was pared by 0 bases and J by 3 bases, with 7 bases between. This chain's CDR3 is CASSLGSSYEQYF. The DNA for the CDR3 is TGTGCCAGCAGCTTGGGGTCTAGCTACGAGCAGTACTTC.

This chain uses TRBV28 with TRBJ2-4; possibly TRBD2 for D (6 bases). Per germline, CDR1 MDHEN and CDR2 SYDVKM. V was clipped by 9 bases and J by 7 bases, with 10 bases between them. There are 11 residues in the CDR3. CDR3 bases: TGTGCCAGTCGGGACTTTAACATTCAGTACTTC. It yields the protein CASRDFNIQYF. Looking up the rest from reference TRBV28 and TRBJ2-4 gives the full variable domain: DVKVTQSSRYLVKRTGEKVFLECVQDMDHENMFWYRQDPGLGLRLIYFSYDVKMKEKGDIPEGYSVSREKKERFSLILESASTNQTSMYLCASRDFNIQYFGAGTRLSVL.

This clonotype was recorded at least ten times. J is TRBJ1-5 and V is TRBV6-6; tentative D call: TRBD1 (5 bases). The germline CDR1 and CDR2 sequences are MNHNY and SVGAGI (reference sequence). The CDR3 runs to 12 residues. V lost 7 bases to trimming and J lost 7 bases, with 11 bases between them. In DNA, the CDR3 is TGTGCCAGCACCGAAGGGGTACAGCCCCAGCATTTT. As protein: CASTEGVQPQHF.

Many counts were recorded for this clonotype. The chain joins TRBV4-2 to TRBJ1-3; D might be TRBD1 (5 bases). Per the germline V gene, CDR1 is LGHNA and CDR2 is YNFKEQ. V was pared by 3 bases and J by 0 bases, with 15 bases between. The CDR3 is 17 residues long. The CDR3 DNA sequence: TGTGCCAGCAGCCAGGAAGGGGTCCAGGGCTCTGGAAACACCATATATTTT. Its translation: CASSQEGVQGSGNTIYF.

J is TRBJ1-1 and V is TRBV7-9; no definite D call. The V end lost 9 bases, the J end lost 4 bases, and 9 bases lay between the germline ends. Germline-derived CDR1 and CDR2 are SEHNR and FQNEAQ (reference sequence). CDR3 length: 11 amino acids. The CDR3 sequence: CASVGITEAFF. CDR3 nucleotide sequence: TGTGCCAGTGTGGGGATCACTGAAGCTTTCTTT.

This clonotype was counted a few times. The chain combines TRBV12-5 with TRBJ1-2, with D unclear. Germline assignment: CDR1 LGHNT and CDR2 FRNRAP. The V gene lost 7 bases and the J gene lost 3 bases, with 15 bases spanning the gap. The CDR3 sequence is 14 residues long. The CDR3 nucleotides are TGTGCTAGTGCCATGCCCTCAAGAGACTATGGCTACACCTTC. This codes for CASAMPSRDYGYTF.

This clonotype has at least ten counts. DNA of the CDR3: TGTGCCAGCAGCTCCCCCGGGGAATCGAACACCGGGGAGCTGTTTTTT. Translating gives CASSSPGESNTGELFF. The J gene is TRBJ2-2, the V gene TRBV13, with a tentative D call TRBD2 (5 bases). Germline CDR1 reads PRHDT; CDR2 reads FYEKMQ (reference sequence). Trimming stripped 4 bases from V and 0 bases from J, with 12 bases between. The CDR3 totals 16 residues.

This clonotype was counted ten times or more. The genes are TRBV11-2 and TRBJ2-3; the match to TRBD1 covers 7 bases. J gave up 7 bases and V 2 bases, and 9 bases lay outside the gene matches. The CDR3 spans 15 residues. In germline, CDR1 is SGHAT, CDR2 FQNNGV. DNA for the CDR3: TGTGCCAGCAGCTTAAGGGGGCCATCAGGAAATACGCAGTATTTT. Its translation: CASSLRGPSGNTQYF.

By its share, this clonotype is medium-sized. The chain combines TRBV4-2 with TRBJ2-7, with D perhaps matching TRBD1 (5 bases). This CDR3 region has 13 residues. The germline gives CDR1 LGHNA, CDR2 YNFKEQ. V was trimmed by 3 bases and J by 6 bases, leaving 12 bases between them. As DNA, the CDR3 is TGTGCCAGCAGCCATAAGGGAAGGGGCGAGCAGTACTTC. This gives the protein CASSHKGRGEQYF.

This clonotype was detected many times. V and J are TRBV7-2 and TRBJ2-3; TRBD2 matches at 14 bases. Germline CDR1 reads SGHTA; CDR2 reads FQGNSA. The CDR3 runs 17 residues. The J segment lost 1 base and the V segment lost 6 bases, leaving 6 bases of the junction unmatched. The CDR3: CASRLPGLAGGTDTQYF. The CDR3 DNA sequence: TGTGCCAGCAGGTTACCGGGACTAGCGGGGGGCACAGATACGCAGTATTTT.

This clonotype was seen at least ten times. The chain carries TRBV28 and TRBJ2-7; 7 nucleotides align to TRBD1. Germline lookup yields CDR1 MDHEN and CDR2 SYDVKM. CDR3 size: 15 residues. The V and J ends lost 6 bases and 3 bases, in that order; junction bases with no gene match: 11. The CDR3 sequence: CASRLTGPPSYEQYF. For the CDR3, the DNA is TGTGCCAGCAGGTTGACAGGGCCCCCGAGCTACGAGCAGTACTTC.